The sample holds a few counts of the clone carrying this T cell receptor (beta chain). Its cognate antigen is unknown. Using RNA template, CDR3s of TCR alpha and beta were amplified with iRepertoire arm-PCR. TCRdb re-called the multiplex PCR reads through MiXCR, storing one row per CDR3 protein. Of about 180,000 distinct CDR3 sequences listed, about 47% are singletons. Trimming cost V 6 bases and J 4 bases, with 13 bases left between them. The CDR3 length is 14 residues. Germline V gene sequence: CDR1 KGHSH, CDR2 LQKENI. This sample is part of a study of glioma-infiltrating T cells. Points from the study as a whole: CDR3 overlap between tissue and blood was very small.

The sequence derives from a human donor with low-grade glioma or glioblastoma, undergoing nonglioma brain surgery, or in good health (not recorded which). The V and J genes are TRBV18 and TRBJ2-1; D is unclear. What was sequenced was glioma tissue, nonneoplastic brain tissue, or PBMCs (not recorded which). CDR3 loop: CASSLTIGYNEQFF. CDR3 DNA sequence: TGTGCCAGCTCGCTCACTATAGGGTACAATGAGCAGTTCTTC.